The present TCR beta chain was sequenced within a study of T cells in Graves' hyperthyroidism and ophthalmopathy (dated by TCRdb to the late 2010s). General notes on the study: Peripheral blood samples were taken at initial diagnosis, before any treatment was given. To identify TCR V-J signatures that set the groups apart, the researchers used a discovery cohort of 100 patients, made up of fewer than 50 with Graves' ophthalmopathy and 55 to 65 with stable Graves' hyperthyroidism. Prospective prediction of ophthalmopathy was tested in an independent validation cohort consisting of fewer than 20 hyperthyroidism patients and approximately 16 patients who later progressed to ophthalmopathy. The roughly 91 discovery patients were randomly divided into training and test sets at a 7:3 ratio. In addition, the study compared T-cell repertoires in thyroid tissue and in blood from roughly 6 Graves' hyperthyroidism patients. Once sampling was done, hyperthyroidism patients were given methimazole at a starting dose of 30 mg daily, whereas ophthalmopathy patients were given high-dose intravenous methylprednisolone. According to the paper, TCR Vbeta CDR3 sequencing was carried out on 120 to 150 peripheral blood samples, which came from 40 to 45 ophthalmopathy, roughly 75 hyperthyroidism and about 17 progressor patients.

Graves' hyperthyroidism was defined as stable when no progression to ophthalmopathy occurred over 18 months of follow-up. The hyperthyroidism patients were between 18 and 65 years old and newly diagnosed, with a disease duration of less than 2 months. Patients with uncontrolled infections, other autoimmune diseases, pregnancy or lactation were excluded. Clinical symptoms, serum thyroxine and TRAb, thyroid ultrasound, and orbital computed tomography formed the basis for the diagnoses. Ficoll-Paque density gradient centrifugation was used to isolate PBMCs from 10 ml of fresh peripheral blood. Total RNA was extracted using Trizol reagent, and RNA quality was assessed on an Agilent 2100 Bioanalyzer. The TCR beta CDR3 regions were amplified from RNA transcripts. A first-round RT-PCR of the TCR CDR3 used the HTBI primer set with the Qiagen OneStep RT-PCR kit. Libraries were constructed in a second round of multiplex PCR, after which size selection and purification were carried out. Libraries were sequenced paired-end with 100 bp reads on an Illumina HiSeq2000. The study's processing was this. SOAPnuke was used to process the raw data, throwing out any read that contained adapters or uncalled bases, had a mean Phred below 15, or lacked an exact constant-primer or identifier match. High-quality paired reads were merged with COPE v1.2.5, and unique nucleotide sequences were defined as clonotypes. MiTCR v1.1 was used to align clonotypes to the IMGT TRBV, TRBD and TRBJ reference segments. The analysis was restricted to V-J combinations with a frequency above 0.0001, which together covered just over 99% of the repertoires. The TCS score was defined as F50 (clonal expansion) divided by E x V (chaos), with BLOSUM62-based TCRdist calculated between CDR3 peptides within each V-J. Welch's t-statistics and random forest reduced approximately 520 V-J features to 10 to 15, which were used in a naive Bayes classifier (R e1071). TCRdb applied fastp at Q25 and MiXCR to the public reads, then kept only in-frame beta chains. Entries are consolidated by CDR3 protein sequence, retaining the most common genes and DNA. The V and J calls shown here were made by TCRdb, not taken from the authors' results. The sample profile shows about 560,000 distinct CDR3 sequences; more than 15% of them were found once. About 7% of the sample comes from the top ten.

Overall results and qualifications from the work: Sample size was not statistically predetermined, and investigators were not blinded to group allocation. Most expanded thyroid clonotypes (frequency above 0.001) were also detected in blood, suggesting blood repertoires may reflect thyroid immune responses. Ophthalmopathy was separated from stable hyperthyroidism by a 13 V-J signature model, with over 85% sensitivity and about 81% specificity obtained in cross-validation and 80%/75% obtained in testing. In validation, the model predicted progression to ophthalmopathy a median of about 6.5 months before onset, with roughly 70% sensitivity and roughly 72% specificity.

This clonotype was observed a handful of times. Its antigen is currently not known. Within one base of it there is no much larger clone, and no base qualities were kept. There are 14 amino acids in the CDR3, from cysteine to phenylalanine inclusive. Only CDR3 DNA is held: 42 bases, read in frame from base 1. As encoded in the germline V gene, CDR1 is SQVTM while CDR2 is ANQGSEA. V ends up 5 bases short and J 7 bases short, with an unmatched junction base count of 14. The sequencing sample was made of blood. This clonotype was sampled from a woman in her 30s with Graves' hyperthyroidism. Recombination joined TRBV29-1 with TRBJ2-7, with 7 junctional bases fitting TRBD1. The CDR3 protein: CSVSPGQFHREQYF. The sequence in DNA is TGCAGCGTTTCTCCGGGACAGTTCCATCGGGAGCAGTACTTC.